The 2 T cell receptor beta chains below all came from one sample that was sequenced in a study of CD8+CD57+ T cells in acquired aplastic anemia. Template material for TCR beta VDJ and CDR3 profiling consisted of genomic DNA. TCRdb used MiXCR to reprocess the reads, holding one entry per CDR3 protein. The sample holds 200,000 to 300,000 distinct CDR3 sequences, around 82% seen once. Sequenced patients had shown CD8+CD57+ cell expansion by flow cytometry. Source material: sorted CD4+, CD8+, or CD8+CD57+ T cells (not recorded which) from PBMCs. These receptors were taken from a human donor with aplastic anemia.

CDR3 in DNA: TGTGCCAGCAGCTCCGACAGGGAAATCTATACGCAGTACTTC. Its translation is CASSSDREIYTQYF. The chain uses TRBV7-2 and TRBJ2-3; TRBD1 matches 7 bases. The J call may be wrong; the DNA end is better matched by TRBJ2-7. There are 14 residues in the CDR3. Germline V gene sequence: CDR1 SGHTA, CDR2 FQGNSA.

A note on this clonotype: The junction differs from germline at one of its ends, possibly a read error. CDR3 in DNA: TGCGCCAGCAGCCTGGCGACAGGGGGGGACACCGAGGAGTTT. This sequence encodes CASSLATGGDTEEF. The chain is built from TRBV7-9 and TRBJ2-3, with 9 bases identical to TRBD1. This CDR3 has 14 residues. Germline V gene sequence: CDR1 SEHNR, CDR2 FQNEAQ (reference sequence).